This T cell receptor (beta chain) was captured in a study of T cells in Graves' hyperthyroidism and ophthalmopathy (dated by TCRdb to about 2019). Regarding the complete study: Peripheral blood was sampled at the time of initial diagnosis, prior to any treatment. To identify distinguishing TCR V-J signatures, a discovery cohort of around 100 patients was used, comprising under 45 with Graves' ophthalmopathy and some 60 with stable Graves' hyperthyroidism. Prospective prediction of ophthalmopathy was tested in an independent validation cohort of fewer than 20 hyperthyroidism patients and some 17 patients who later progressed to ophthalmopathy. The roughly 91 discovery patients were randomly divided into training and test sets at a 7:3 ratio. The study also compared thyroid tissue and blood T-cell repertoires from 6 or 7 Graves' hyperthyroidism patients. Following sampling, methimazole starting at 30 mg daily was given to hyperthyroidism patients, and high-dose intravenous methylprednisolone was given to ophthalmopathy patients. TCR Vbeta CDR3 sequencing of 120 to 150 peripheral blood samples (under 45 ophthalmopathy, approximately 80 hyperthyroidism and approximately 17 progressor patients) is reported in the paper. What the research found in general, with its limitations: A 13 V-J signature model separated ophthalmopathy from stable hyperthyroidism, with roughly 88% sensitivity and about 81% specificity in cross-validation and 80%/75% in testing. Most expanded thyroid clonotypes (frequency above 0.001) were also detected in blood, a finding suggesting that blood repertoires may reflect thyroid immune responses. Sample size was not statistically predetermined, and blinding of investigators to group allocation was not performed. In validation, the model predicted progression to ophthalmopathy with around 71% sensitivity and less than 80% specificity, a median of approximately 6.5 months before onset.

TCR beta CDR3 regions were amplified from RNA transcripts. A first-round RT-PCR of the TCR CDR3 used the HTBI primer set with the Qiagen OneStep RT-PCR kit. Libraries were constructed in a second round of multiplex PCR, after which size selection and purification were performed. Libraries were sequenced paired-end with 100 bp reads on an Illumina HiSeq2000. In the authors' own workflow: Raw data were processed with SOAPnuke, discarding reads with adapters, uncalled bases, mean Phred below 15, or no exact constant-primer or identifier match. High-quality paired reads were merged with COPE v1.2.5, and unique nucleotide sequences were defined as clonotypes. MiTCR v1.1 was used to align clonotypes to the IMGT TRBV, TRBD and TRBJ reference segments. Analysis was restricted to V-J combinations with a frequency above 0.0001, which covered roughly 99% of repertoires. The TCS score was defined as F50 (clonal expansion) divided by E x V (chaos), with BLOSUM62-based TCRdist calculated between CDR3 peptides within each V-J. Welch's t-statistics and random forest reduced around 510 V-J features to 10 to 15, which were used in a naive Bayes classifier (R e1071). The public reads were reanalyzed by TCRdb: fastp trimming at Q25, MiXCR alignment, in-frame beta chains only. Duplicate CDR3 protein sequences are folded into a single record with the most common DNA and genes. TCRdb's processing, not the authors', yielded these V and J calls. The sample records around 690,000 distinct CDR3 sequences, around 15% of which are singletons. The ten largest account for 15% to 19% of the sample.

This clonotype was observed at least ten times. Its antigen remains unidentified. Per-base quality was not reported, and no clone a single base away is much larger than it. From the cysteine up to the phenylalanine, the CDR3 has a length of 15 residues. Only CDR3 DNA remains: 45 bases, in frame from the first base. V is cut by 1 base and J by 2 bases, and the space between the germline ends is 12 bases. Looking up the germline V gene (reference sequence) yields CDR1 SEHNR and CDR2 FQNEAQ. Stable Graves' hyperthyroidism was defined as no progression to ophthalmopathy during 18 months of follow-up. The hyperthyroidism patients were between 18 and 65 years old and newly diagnosed, with a disease duration of less than 2 months. Exclusion was applied to patients with uncontrolled infections, other autoimmune diseases, pregnancy or lactation. Diagnoses relied on clinical symptoms, serum thyroxine and TRAb, thyroid ultrasound and orbital computed tomography. Ficoll-Paque density gradient centrifugation was used to isolate PBMCs from around 10 ml of fresh peripheral blood. Total RNA was extracted using Trizol reagent, and RNA quality was assessed on an Agilent 2100 Bioanalyzer.

Specimen: blood. The rearrangement joined TRBV7-9 to TRBJ2-7, with TRBD2 as a weak D call on 6 bases. The sequence was collected from a man between 45 and 60 years old with Graves' hyperthyroidism. The CDR3 protein sequence reads: CASSLEGTGAYEQYF. The DNA sequence follows: TGTGCCAGCAGCTTAGAAGGGACTGGGGCCTACGAGCAGTACTTC.